The T cell receptor (beta chain) described here comes from a study of breast tumors, draining lymph nodes, adjacent tissues. TCRdb re-analysed the multiplex PCR reads in MiXCR, keeping a single row per CDR3 protein. The table shows 12,000 or so distinct CDR3 sequences, with about 53% occurring only once. This clonotype is categorized as medium-sized (0.01 to 0.1%). The target antigen is unknown. Broader study findings: Tumors had less TCR diversity than lymph nodes, more than nontumor tissue. Findings are consistent with lymph node origin and intratumoral expansion of most tumor T cells.

Sequenced material: breast tumor tissue. The receptor was derived from a female donor with breast cancer. Some clones in this sample may be carry-over from other donors' samples.

CDR3 in DNA: TGCGCCAGCAGCTTGGCCTTCGGGGGGGCCGTCAATGAGCAGTTCTTC. It translates to CASSLAFGGAVNEQFF. The chain uses TRBV5-1 and TRBJ2-1, with 8 positions matching TRBD2. Per germline, CDR1 SGHRS and CDR2 YFSETQ. The V and J ends lost 0 bases and 6 bases, in that order; junction bases with no gene match: 8. The CDR3 is 16 residues long. Full variable domain (outside the CDR3, taken from reference TRBV5-1 and TRBJ2-1): KAGVTQTPRYLIKTRGQQVTLSCSPISGHRSVSWYQQTPGQGLQFLFEYFSETQRNKGNFPGRFSGRQFSNSRSEMNVSTLELGDSALYLCASSLAFGGAVNEQFFGPGTRLTVL.